This TCR beta chain was obtained from a study of cytomegalovirus exposure and HLA in healthy donors. PCR used 60 Vbeta primers and 13 Jbeta primers. TCRdb keeps only in-frame clones here, not all; method: immunoSEQ multiplex PCR. The table has some 140,000 clones, more than 80% seen once. Trimming left V 5 bases short and J 4 bases short, with 14 bases between. CDR3 size: 14 residues. Germline CDR1 and CDR2: MNHNS and SASEGT. The chain carries TRBV6-1 and TRBJ1-2, with TRBD1 as a possible D gene (6 bases). This receptor was obtained from a woman aged 30 to 39 in good health and CMV-seropositive. Sequences were obtained from PBMCs. This chain's CDR3 is CASSQEQGIYGYTF. Here the CDR3 DNA reads TGTGCCAGCAGTCAAGAGCAGGGGATCTATGGCTACACCTTC.